This TCR beta chain is from a study of blood T cell repertoires in COVID-19. Repertoires were generated with immunoSEQ multiplex PCR, while TCRdb's copy carries only in-frame clones and drops some. Counted here are some 130,000 clones, less than 90% occurring once; the ten biggest clones make up under 1.5%. The CDR3 length is 17 residues. Germline V gene data show CDR1 as LNHDA and CDR2 as SQIVND (reference sequence). Deletions cut 4 bases from V and 5 bases from J, with 23 bases between. The chain has TRBV19 and TRBJ1-2; D is perhaps TRBD1 (6 bases). This clonotype originated in a man aged 60 to 69 with acute or convalescent COVID-19. Sequencing input: peripheral blood. CDR3 DNA sequence: TGTGCCAGTAGTAAACCGGGACAAGGACGGTTTGGGTATGGCTACACCTTC. It is translated as CASSKPGQGRFGYGYTF.